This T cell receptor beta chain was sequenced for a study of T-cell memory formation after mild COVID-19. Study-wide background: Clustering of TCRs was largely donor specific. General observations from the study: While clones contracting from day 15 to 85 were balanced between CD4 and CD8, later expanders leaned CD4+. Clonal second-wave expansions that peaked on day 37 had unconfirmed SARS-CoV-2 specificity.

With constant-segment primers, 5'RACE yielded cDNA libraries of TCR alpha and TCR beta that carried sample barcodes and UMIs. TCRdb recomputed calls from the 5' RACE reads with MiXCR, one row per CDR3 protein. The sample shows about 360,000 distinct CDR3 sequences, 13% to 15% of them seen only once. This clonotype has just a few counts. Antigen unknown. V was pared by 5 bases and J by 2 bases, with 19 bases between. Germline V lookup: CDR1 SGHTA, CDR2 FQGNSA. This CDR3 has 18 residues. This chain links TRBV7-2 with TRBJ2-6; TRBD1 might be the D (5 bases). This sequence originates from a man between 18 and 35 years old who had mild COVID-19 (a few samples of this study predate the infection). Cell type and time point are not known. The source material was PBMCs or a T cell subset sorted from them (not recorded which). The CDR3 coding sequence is TGTGCCAGCAGCCCGGTCCCGGCCAGGGCGGCTGGGGCCAACGTCCTGACTTTC. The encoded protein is CASSPVPARAAGANVLTF.